The entry below gives a single T cell receptor beta chain sequence along with its context. TCRdb's table, derived via immunoSEQ multiplex PCR, lists solely in-frame clones and lacks some. The repertoire has tens of thousands of clones, about 81% of them found once; the top ten carry over 1.5%. The germline V gene encodes CDR1 SGHRS and CDR2 YFSETQ. V lost 1 base and J lost 1, with 2 bases in between. The CDR3 totals 12 residues. The data are from a study of OX40 agonist ivuxolimab in advanced cancers. About the research overall: Enrolled patients in dose escalation had cancers that were hepatocellular carcinoma, melanoma, renal cell or head and neck cancer.

The source is an adult with an advanced solid tumor such as melanoma, head and neck, liver or kidney cancer. Sequenced here: CD4+ or CD8+ T cells sorted from blood, sampled in a trial of the OX40 agonist ivuxolimab. This chain links TRBV5-1 with TRBJ2-5; D is unclear. Written as DNA, the CDR3 is TGCGCCAGCAGCTTGTCCCAAGAGACCCAGTACTTC. Translation: CASSLSQETQYF.